The sequence of this TCR beta chain was determined in a study of shared clonotypes between healthy human individuals. The trim removed 3 bases at V and 2 bases at J, leaving 4 bases unmatched. Germline loops: CDR1 LGHNA, CDR2 YSLEER. This CDR3 spans 15 amino acids. CD8 memory pooled CD45RO+ cells and CCR7-negative CD45RA+ TemRA cells. It was about 210 ng DNA, 33,000 or so T cell genomes, that sorted-subset replicate PCRs used. Original processing methods: In the immunoSEQ data, sequences were junction-only and lacked quality scores, so filtering differed. TCRdb's copy holds only in-frame clones and misses some; the assay was immunoSEQ multiplex PCR. The V and J calls and clone size are taken from that table; D and trimming were inferred from the DNA. The repertoire holds fewer than 350,000 clones, with over 75% as singletons.

The receptor was derived from a man in his late teens or twenties in good health. The chain uses TRBV4-3 and TRBJ2-7, with 10 bases fitting TRBD2. The sequenced material came from memory CD8+ T cells sorted from blood. Subset indicated: CD45RO+ cells pooled with CCR7-negative TemRA cells. DNA for the CDR3: TGCGCCAGCAGCCAGGTACTAGCGGGGACCTACGAGCAGTACTTC. Protein product: CASSQVLAGTYEQYF.